A single sample is the source of the 17 T cell receptor beta chains below, sequenced in a study of naive and memory T cell subsets. The beta constant-region primer was an equimolar mix of two oligonucleotides covering TRBC1 and TRBC2. TCRdb redid the calling of the UMI-ligation and nested PCR reads with MiXCR, one entry per CDR3 protein. The sample includes 19,000 or so distinct CDR3 sequences, 8% to 13% seen only once; the top ten take approximately 18%. Sequencing was done on a sample of central memory CD8+ T cells from blood. These receptors came from a human donor in good health.

In this sample, this clonotype turned up many times. The V gene is TRBV28, the J gene TRBJ1-5; 7 bases line up with TRBD1. Looked up from germline, CDR1 is MDHEN and CDR2 is SYDVKM. This CDR3 has 14 amino acids. V shed 6 bases, J shed 6 bases, and the junction held 8 bases outside the gene matches. The CDR3 coding sequence is TGTGCCAGCAGCACAGACAGGGAAAGTCAGCCCCAGCATTTT. This codes for CASSTDRESQPQHF.

This clonotype was seen ten or more times. J is TRBJ1-5 and V is TRBV12-3 or TRBV12-4; 8 bases align to TRBD1. Unmatched junction bases numbered 12, after V lost 10 bases and J lost 1 base. This CDR3 region has 16 residues. For the CDR3, the DNA is TGTGCCACGGACAGGGCTTTCGTCAGAAGCAATCAGCCCCAGCATTTT. It yields the protein CATDRAFVRSNQPQHF.

In this sample, this clonotype turned up many times. The chain employs TRBV14 and TRBJ2-7; D call uncertain. The germline CDR1 and CDR2 sequences are SGHDN and FVKESK. The germline V and J ends were trimmed by 1 base and 6 bases, with 10 bases remaining between them. This CDR3 is 13 amino acids long. The CDR3 bases are TGTGCCAGCAGCCAAGTTGCCCACGGCGAGCAGTACTTC. It yields the protein CASSQVAHGEQYF.

In this sample, this clonotype turned up a few times. This rearrangement joins TRBV3-1 to TRBJ2-7, with 12 bases fitting TRBD2. The J segment lost 2 bases and the V segment lost 3 bases, leaving 5 bases of the junction unmatched. Germline V gene data show CDR1 as LGHDT and CDR2 as YNNKEL (reference sequence). The CDR3 has 16 residues. DNA of the CDR3: TGTGCCAGCAGCCATCATCGACTAGCGGGGGCCTACGAGCAGTACTTC. Translation: CASSHHRLAGAYEQYF.

This clonotype was detected ten times or more. V is TRBV6-1 and J is TRBJ1-2; D remains ambiguous. Trimming removed 7 bases at V and 8 bases at J, with 11 bases between. The CDR3 is 11 amino acids. Germline lookup yields CDR1 MNHNS and CDR2 SASEGT. CDR3 protein: CASKKGYGYTF. The DNA of the CDR3 is TGTGCCAGCAAGAAAGGCTACGGCTACACCTTC.

This clonotype was counted many times. The chain uses TRBV3-1 and TRBJ1-6; 9 bases are shared with TRBD1. Trimming cost V 0 bases and J 10 bases; bases outside gene matches: 13. The CDR3 is 18 amino acids. From germline, CDR1 is LGHDT and CDR2 YNNKEL (reference sequence). The CDR3 protein is CASSQELGQGPVRSPLHF. The CDR3, as DNA: TGTGCCAGCAGCCAAGAACTTGGACAGGGGCCGGTACGGTCACCCCTCCACTTT.

V and J are TRBV5-5 and TRBJ2-7, with 7 bases fitting TRBD1. Trimming removed 4 bases from V and 6 bases from J; junction bases left unmatched: 4. CDR1 is SGHKS and CDR2 is YYEKEE in the germline V gene (reference sequence). CDR3 length: 12 amino acids. DNA of the CDR3: TGTGCCAGCAGCCCCGAGGGGGCCGAGCAGTACTTC. This encodes CASSPEGAEQYF. Looking up the rest from reference TRBV5-5 and TRBJ2-7 gives the full variable domain: DAGVTQSPTHLIKTRGQQVTLRCSPISGHKSVSWYQQVLGQGPQFIFQYYEKEERGRGNFPDRFSARQFPNYSSELNVNALLLGDSALYLCASSPEGAEQYFGPGTRLTVT.

The chain is built from TRBV27 and TRBJ1-5, with a tentative D call TRBD1 (5 bases). CDR3 size: 14 residues. V was clipped by 6 bases and J by 4 bases, with 13 bases between them. Germline V gene lookup returns CDR1 MNHEY and CDR2 SMNVEV (reference sequence). As DNA, the CDR3 is TGTGCCAGCAGATCCGGACAAAGAAATCAGCCCCAGCATTTT. Its protein product is CASRSGQRNQPQHF.

In this sample, this clonotype turned up a few times. V is TRBV6-4 and J is TRBJ1-1, with unresolved D. Trimming took 0 bases from V and 4 from J, leaving 12 bases between them. Per germline, CDR1 MRHNA and CDR2 SNTAGT. This CDR3 comprises 15 residues. The CDR3 sequence is CASSDSNRPGTEAFF. CDR3 DNA sequence: TGTGCCAGCAGTGACTCGAACAGACCGGGCACTGAAGCTTTCTTT.

This clonotype was seen many times. V usage is TRBV28 and J usage is TRBJ2-2, with 9 bases aligning to TRBD2. CDR1 and CDR2 from the germline V gene are MDHEN and SYDVKM. Trimming at V came to 5 bases and at J to 5 bases, leaving 12 bases not matched to a gene. CDR3 size: 17 residues. CDR3 protein: CASSQIQTSGKTGELFF. The CDR3 nucleotides read TGTGCCAGCAGTCAGATTCAGACTAGCGGTAAAACCGGGGAGCTGTTTTTT.

The rearrangement joins TRBV6-6 to TRBJ2-1, with unresolved D. Germline V lookup: CDR1 MNHNY, CDR2 SVGAGI (reference sequence). Trimming removed 4 bases from V and 4 bases from J, with 32 bases in between. CDR3 length: 21 amino acids. Here the CDR3 reads CASSSKMLETSYILTYNEQFF. The CDR3 bases are TGTGCCAGCAGTTCAAAAATGCTAGAGACTTCCTACATTTTAACTTACAATGAGCAGTTCTTC.

In this sample, this clonotype turned up a few times. The chain carries TRBV27 and TRBJ2-3; weak D call: TRBD2 (6 bases). Trimming cost V 5 bases and J 3 bases, with 18 bases left between them. The germline V gene encodes CDR1 MNHEY and CDR2 SMNVEV (reference sequence). CDR3 size: 16 residues. This CDR3 is CASSPHLARATDTQYF. The DNA of the CDR3 is TGTGCCAGCAGTCCCCATCTAGCGAGAGCAACAGATACGCAGTATTTT.

This clonotype was recorded many times. This chain links TRBV5-5 with TRBJ2-1; D might be TRBD2 (5 bases). The germline V gene has CDR1 SGHKS and CDR2 YYEKEE (reference sequence). Trimming stripped 0 bases from V and 5 bases from J, with 6 bases between. The CDR3 extends over 13 amino acids. CDR3 sequence: CASSLVANNEQFF. The CDR3 nucleotides read TGTGCCAGCAGCTTGGTAGCGAACAATGAGCAGTTCTTC. The variable domain in full, completed from reference TRBV5-5 and TRBJ2-1, reads DAGVTQSPTHLIKTRGQQVTLRCSPISGHKSVSWYQQVLGQGPQFIFQYYEKEERGRGNFPDRFSARQFPNYSSELNVNALLLGDSALYLCASSLVANNEQFFGPGTRLTVL.

There are a few counts of this clonotype. The V call is TRBV19, the J call TRBJ1-2; D is unclear. The germline CDR1 and CDR2 sequences are LNHDA and SQIVND (reference sequence). V lost 5 bases and J lost 2, with 12 bases in between. The CDR3 sequence is 14 residues long. The DNA of the CDR3 is TGTGCCAGTAGTGGCAGGTCCATAAACTATGGCTACACCTTC. It specifies CASSGRSINYGYTF.

Ten or more counts support this clonotype. This chain links TRBV5-6 with TRBJ2-3; D is perhaps TRBD2 (5 bases). The V gene's germline CDR1 is SGHDT and CDR2 YYEEEE. The CDR3 has 16 amino acids. V lost 1 base and J 0 bases, leaving 12 bases between the germline ends. CDR3 protein: CASSLFERTSTDTQYF. In DNA, the CDR3 is TGTGCCAGCAGCTTGTTCGAGCGGACTAGCACAGATACGCAGTATTTT.

This chain uses TRBV6-5 with TRBJ2-1, with 7 bases aligning to TRBD2. CDR3 length equals 15 residues. Trimming cost V 6 bases and J 0 bases; bases outside gene matches: 5. From germline, CDR1 is MNHEY and CDR2 SVGAGI. DNA of the CDR3: TGTGCCAGCAGCCTAGCGGCATACTCCTACAATGAGCAGTTCTTC. It encodes CASSLAAYSYNEQFF.

This clonotype was counted a few times. The rearrangement uses TRBV28 and TRBJ1-2, with 8 bases lining up with TRBD1. V shed 3 bases and J 9 bases; nucleotides not matched to a gene: 6. CDR3 length equals 13 residues. CDR1 is MDHEN and CDR2 is SYDVKM in the germline V gene. CDR3 sequence: CASSLPQGESYTF. CDR3 nucleotides: TGTGCCAGCAGTTTGCCACAGGGGGAGAGCTACACCTTC.